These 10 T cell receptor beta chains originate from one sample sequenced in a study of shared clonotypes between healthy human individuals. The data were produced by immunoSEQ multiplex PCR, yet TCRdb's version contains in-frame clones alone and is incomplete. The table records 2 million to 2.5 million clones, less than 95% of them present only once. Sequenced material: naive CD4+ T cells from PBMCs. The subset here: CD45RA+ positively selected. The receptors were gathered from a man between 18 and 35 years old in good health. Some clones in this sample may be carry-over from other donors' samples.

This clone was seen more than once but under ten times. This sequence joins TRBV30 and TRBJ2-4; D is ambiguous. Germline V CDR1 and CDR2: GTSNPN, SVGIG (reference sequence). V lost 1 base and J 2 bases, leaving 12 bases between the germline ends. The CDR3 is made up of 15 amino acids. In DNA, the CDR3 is TGTGCCTGGAGTGGAGCTCGGCCCCCCAAAAACATTCAGTACTTC. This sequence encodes CAWSGARPPKNIQYF.

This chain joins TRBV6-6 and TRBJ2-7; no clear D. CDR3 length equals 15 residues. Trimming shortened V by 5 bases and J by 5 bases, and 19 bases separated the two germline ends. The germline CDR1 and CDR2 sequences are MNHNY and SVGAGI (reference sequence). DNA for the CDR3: TGTGCCAGCAGTATGAATGGACGGCAGAAGCACGAGCAGTACTTC. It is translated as CASSMNGRQKHEQYF.

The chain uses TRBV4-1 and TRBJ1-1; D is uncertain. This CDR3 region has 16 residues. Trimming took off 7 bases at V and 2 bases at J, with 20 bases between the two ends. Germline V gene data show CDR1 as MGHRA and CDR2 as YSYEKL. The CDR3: CASNPGGLYSNTEAFF. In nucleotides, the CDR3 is TGCGCCAGCAACCCAGGCGGTTTGTACTCCAACACTGAAGCTTTCTTT.

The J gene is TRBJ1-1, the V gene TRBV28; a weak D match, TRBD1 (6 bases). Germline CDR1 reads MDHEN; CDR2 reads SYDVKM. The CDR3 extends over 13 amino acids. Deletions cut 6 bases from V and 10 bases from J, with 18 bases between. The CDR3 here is CASSYPAGARAFF. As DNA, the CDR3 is TGTGCCAGCAGCTACCCGGCGGGGGCAAGAGCTTTCTTT.

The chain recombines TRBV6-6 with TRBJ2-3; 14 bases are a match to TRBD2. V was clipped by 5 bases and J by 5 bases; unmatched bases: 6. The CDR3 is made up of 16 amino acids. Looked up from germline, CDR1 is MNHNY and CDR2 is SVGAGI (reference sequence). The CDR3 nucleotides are TGTGCCAGCAGTGTGACTAGCGGGAGGGCTGGAGATACGCAGTATTTT. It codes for CASSVTSGRAGDTQYF.

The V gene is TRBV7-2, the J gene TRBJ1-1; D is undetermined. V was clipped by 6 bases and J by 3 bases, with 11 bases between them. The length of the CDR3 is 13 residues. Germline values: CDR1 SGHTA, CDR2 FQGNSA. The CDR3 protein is CASRSSYYTEAFF. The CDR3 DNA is TGTGCCAGCAGATCGAGTTATTACACTGAAGCTTTCTTT.

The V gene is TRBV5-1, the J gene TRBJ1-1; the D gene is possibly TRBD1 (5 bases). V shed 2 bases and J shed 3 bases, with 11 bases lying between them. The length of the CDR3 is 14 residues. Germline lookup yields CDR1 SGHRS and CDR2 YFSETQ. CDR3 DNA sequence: TGCGCCAGCAGCTTCCGGGGAGGGGACACTGAAGCTTTCTTT. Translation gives CASSFRGGDTEAFF.

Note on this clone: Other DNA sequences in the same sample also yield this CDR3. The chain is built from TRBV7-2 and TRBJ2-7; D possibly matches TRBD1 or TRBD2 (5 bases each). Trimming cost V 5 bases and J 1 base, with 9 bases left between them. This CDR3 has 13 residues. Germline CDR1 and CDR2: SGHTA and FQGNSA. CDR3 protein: CASSRDGSYEQYF. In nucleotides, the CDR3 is TGTGCCAGCAGCCGGGACGGTTCCTACGAGCAGTACTTC.

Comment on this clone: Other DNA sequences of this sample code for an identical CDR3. The CDR3 nucleotides read TGTGCCAGCAGTTTCAATAGCAATCAGCCCCAGCATTTT. It encodes CASSFNSNQPQHF. This chain connects TRBV28 to TRBJ1-5; no definite D call. The germline CDR1 and CDR2 sequences are MDHEN and SYDVKM. V dropped 3 bases and J dropped 0 bases, with 3 bases sitting between them. There are 13 residues in the CDR3.

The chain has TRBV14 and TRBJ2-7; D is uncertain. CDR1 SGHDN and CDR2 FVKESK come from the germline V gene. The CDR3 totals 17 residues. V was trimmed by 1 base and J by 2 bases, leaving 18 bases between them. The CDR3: CASSQAPRASGAYEQYF. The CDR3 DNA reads TGTGCCAGCAGCCAAGCCCCCCGCGCATCGGGTGCCTACGAGCAGTACTTC.